This T cell receptor (beta chain) derives from a study of blood T cell repertoires in COVID-19. The CDR3 contains 15 residues. Germline CDR1 and CDR2: MDHEN and SYDVKM. The V gene lost 5 bases and the J gene lost 9 bases, with 23 bases spanning the gap. This table comes from immunoSEQ multiplex PCR, and its TCRdb copy is limited to in-frame clones, with some not included. The sample consists of some 270,000 clones, about 88% of them appearing once. The chain couples TRBV28 to TRBJ2-7; tentatively, D is TRBD1 (6 bases). This clonotype was obtained from a woman in her 40s who had recovered from COVID-19. Source material: peripheral blood. The CDR3 loop is CASSPGWNRALGQYF. CDR3 DNA sequence: TGTGCCAGCAGTCCGGGTTGGAACAGGGCACTAGGGCAGTACTTC. Using reference TRBV28 and TRBJ2-7 for the parts outside the CDR3, the full variable domain is DVKVTQSSRYLVKRTGEKVFLECVQDMDHENMFWYRQDPGLGLRLIYFSYDVKMKEKGDIPEGYSVSREKKERFSLILESASTNQTSMYLCASSPGWNRALGQYFGPGTRLTVT.